This T cell receptor beta chain originates from a study of shared clonotypes between healthy human individuals. The method was immunoSEQ multiplex PCR; TCRdb's version includes in-frame clones alone and lacks a portion of them. This table holds 2 million to 2.5 million clones, around 90% found once. With respect to this clone: A read error may account for a junction end that differs from germline.

The CDR3 covers 15 residues. Germline loops: CDR1 SGHRS, CDR2 YFSETQ. This sequence originates from a man between 18 and 35 years old in good health. Some clones in this sample may be carry-over from other donors' samples. This chain joins TRBV5-1 and TRBJ2-1; 9 nucleotides line up with TRBD1. Sequencing used naive CD4+ T cells from PBMCs. Described subset: CD45RA+ positively selected. The CDR3 is CASTLDRGRINEQFF. The CDR3 DNA reads TGCGCCAGCACCTTGGACAGGGGACGGATCAATGAGCAGTTCTTC. Full variable domain (remainder filled in from reference TRBV5-1 and TRBJ2-1): KAGVTQTPRYLIKTRGQQVTLSCSPISGHRSVSWYQQTPGQGLQFLFEYFSETQRNKGNFPGRFSGRQFSNSRSEMNVSTLELGDSALYLCASTLDRGRINEQFFGPGTRLTVL.